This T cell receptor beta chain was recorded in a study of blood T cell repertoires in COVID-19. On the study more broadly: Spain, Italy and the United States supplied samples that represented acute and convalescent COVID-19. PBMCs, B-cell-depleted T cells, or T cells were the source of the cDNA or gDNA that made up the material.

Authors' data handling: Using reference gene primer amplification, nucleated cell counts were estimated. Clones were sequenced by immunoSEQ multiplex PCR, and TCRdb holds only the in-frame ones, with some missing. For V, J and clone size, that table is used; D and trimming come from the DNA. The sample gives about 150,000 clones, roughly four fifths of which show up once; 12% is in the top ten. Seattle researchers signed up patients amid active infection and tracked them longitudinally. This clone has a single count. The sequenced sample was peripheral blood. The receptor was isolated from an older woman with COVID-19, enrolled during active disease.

As DNA, the CDR3 is TGTGCCAGTAGATTACAGGTTTCCCAGCCCCAGCATTTT. It translates to CASRLQVSQPQHF. This chain links TRBV19 with TRBJ1-5; the D gene is possibly TRBD1 (5 bases). The CDR3 consists of 13 residues. V was cut by 6 bases and J by 7 bases, with 13 bases left in between. The germline V gene encodes CDR1 LNHDA and CDR2 SQIVND (reference sequence).